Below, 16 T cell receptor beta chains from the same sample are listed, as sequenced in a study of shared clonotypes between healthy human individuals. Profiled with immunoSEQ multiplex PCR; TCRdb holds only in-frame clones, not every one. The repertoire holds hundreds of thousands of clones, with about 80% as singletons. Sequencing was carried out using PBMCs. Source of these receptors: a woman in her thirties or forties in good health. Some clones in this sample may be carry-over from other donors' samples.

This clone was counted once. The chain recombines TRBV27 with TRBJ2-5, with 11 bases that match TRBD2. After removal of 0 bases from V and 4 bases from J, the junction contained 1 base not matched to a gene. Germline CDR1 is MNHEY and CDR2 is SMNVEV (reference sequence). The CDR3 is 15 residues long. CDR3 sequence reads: CASSLSLAGAETQYF. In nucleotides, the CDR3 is TGTGCCAGCAGTTTATCACTAGCGGGAGCAGAGACCCAGTACTTC.

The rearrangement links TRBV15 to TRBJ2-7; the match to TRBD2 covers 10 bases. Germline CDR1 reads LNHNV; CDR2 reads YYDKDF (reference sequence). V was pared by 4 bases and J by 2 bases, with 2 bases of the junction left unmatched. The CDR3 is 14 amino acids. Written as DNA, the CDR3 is TGTGCCACCAGCATACTAGCGGGACCCTACGAGCAGTACTTC. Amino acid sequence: CATSILAGPYEQYF.

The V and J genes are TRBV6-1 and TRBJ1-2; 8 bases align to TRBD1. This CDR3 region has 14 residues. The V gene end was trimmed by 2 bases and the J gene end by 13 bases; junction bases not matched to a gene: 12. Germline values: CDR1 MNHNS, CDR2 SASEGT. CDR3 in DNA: TGTGCCAGCAGTGAAAGAGACAGGGGAGATGGTTGCACCTTC. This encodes CASSERDRGDGCTF.

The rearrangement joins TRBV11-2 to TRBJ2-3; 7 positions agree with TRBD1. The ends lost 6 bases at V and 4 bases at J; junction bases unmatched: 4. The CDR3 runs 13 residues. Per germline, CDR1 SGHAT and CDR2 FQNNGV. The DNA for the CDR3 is TGTGCCAGCAGAAACAGGGGATCAGATACGCAGTATTTT. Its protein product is CASRNRGSDTQYF.

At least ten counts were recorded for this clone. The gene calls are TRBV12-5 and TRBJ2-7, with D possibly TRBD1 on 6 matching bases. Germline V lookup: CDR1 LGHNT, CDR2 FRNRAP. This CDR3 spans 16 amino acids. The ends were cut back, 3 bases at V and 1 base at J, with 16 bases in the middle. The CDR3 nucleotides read TGTGCTAGTGGTTTACAGTCCGGGACACAGTCCTACGAGCAGTACTTC. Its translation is CASGLQSGTQSYEQYF.

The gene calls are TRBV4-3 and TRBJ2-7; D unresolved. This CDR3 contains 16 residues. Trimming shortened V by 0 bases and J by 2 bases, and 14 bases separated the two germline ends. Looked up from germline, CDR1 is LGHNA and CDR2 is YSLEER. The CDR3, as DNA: TGCGCCAGCAGCCAAGATTCGGCGGTCAAGGCCTACGAGCAGTACTTC. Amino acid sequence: CASSQDSAVKAYEQYF.

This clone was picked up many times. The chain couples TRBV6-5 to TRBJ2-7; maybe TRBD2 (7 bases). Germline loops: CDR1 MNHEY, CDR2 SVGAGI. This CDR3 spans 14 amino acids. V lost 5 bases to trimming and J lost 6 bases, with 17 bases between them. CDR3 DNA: TGTGCCAGCAGTATTCAGCGGGACAACCCCGAGCAGTACTTC. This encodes CASSIQRDNPEQYF.

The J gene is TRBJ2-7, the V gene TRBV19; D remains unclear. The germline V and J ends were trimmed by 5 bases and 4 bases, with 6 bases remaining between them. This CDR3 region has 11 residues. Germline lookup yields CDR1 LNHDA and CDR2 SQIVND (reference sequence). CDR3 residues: CASSFKYEQYF. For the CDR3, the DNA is TGTGCCAGTAGTTTCAAATACGAGCAGTACTTC.

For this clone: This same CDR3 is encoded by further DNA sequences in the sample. Written as DNA, the CDR3 is TGTGCCTGGGAGGGCGCTAACTATGGCTACACCTTC. Translated, it gives CAWEGANYGYTF. V and J are TRBV30 and TRBJ1-2; D remains unclear. Trimming pared 5 bases from V and 0 bases from J, leaving 7 bases between. This CDR3 region has 12 residues. The germline gives CDR1 GTSNPN, CDR2 SVGIG (reference sequence).

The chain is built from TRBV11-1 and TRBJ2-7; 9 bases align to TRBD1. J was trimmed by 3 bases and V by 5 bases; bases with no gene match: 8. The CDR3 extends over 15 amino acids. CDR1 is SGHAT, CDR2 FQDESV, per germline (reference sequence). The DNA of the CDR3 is TGTGCCAGCAGCCGGGGACAGGGAAACTACTACGAGCAGTACTTC. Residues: CASSRGQGNYYEQYF.

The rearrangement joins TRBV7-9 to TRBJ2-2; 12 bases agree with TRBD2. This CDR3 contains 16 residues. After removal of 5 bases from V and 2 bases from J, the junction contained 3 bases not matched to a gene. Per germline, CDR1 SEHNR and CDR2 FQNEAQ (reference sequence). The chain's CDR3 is CASSPGLAGNTGELFF. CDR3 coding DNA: TGTGCCAGCAGCCCCGGACTAGCGGGAAACACCGGGGAGCTGTTTTTT.

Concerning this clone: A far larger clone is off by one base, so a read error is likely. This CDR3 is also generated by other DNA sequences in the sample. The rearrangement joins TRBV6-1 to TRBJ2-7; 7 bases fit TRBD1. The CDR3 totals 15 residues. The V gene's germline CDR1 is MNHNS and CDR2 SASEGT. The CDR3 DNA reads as TGTGCCAGTAGTGAGGGGGCAGGGGATGGGGGTGAGCAGTACTTC. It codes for CASSEGAGDGGEQYF.

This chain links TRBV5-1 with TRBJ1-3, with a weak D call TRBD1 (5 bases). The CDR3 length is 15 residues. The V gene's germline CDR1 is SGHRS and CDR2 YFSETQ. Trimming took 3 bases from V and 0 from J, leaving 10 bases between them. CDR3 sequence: CASSSEGISGNTIYF. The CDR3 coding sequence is TGCGCCAGCAGCTCGGAGGGGATCTCTGGAAACACCATATATTTT.

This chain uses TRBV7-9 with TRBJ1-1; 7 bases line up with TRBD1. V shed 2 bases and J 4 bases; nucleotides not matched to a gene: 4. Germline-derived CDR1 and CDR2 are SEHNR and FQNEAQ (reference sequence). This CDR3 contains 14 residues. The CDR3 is CASSLQGVGTEAFF. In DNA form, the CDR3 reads TGTGCCAGCAGCTTACAGGGGGTAGGCACTGAAGCTTTCTTT.

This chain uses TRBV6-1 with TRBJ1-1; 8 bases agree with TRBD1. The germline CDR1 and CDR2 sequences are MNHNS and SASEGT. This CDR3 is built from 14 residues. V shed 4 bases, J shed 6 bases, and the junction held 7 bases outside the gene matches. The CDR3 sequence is CASSVQGARAEAFF. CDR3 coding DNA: TGTGCCAGCAGTGTCCAGGGGGCTAGGGCTGAAGCTTTCTTT.

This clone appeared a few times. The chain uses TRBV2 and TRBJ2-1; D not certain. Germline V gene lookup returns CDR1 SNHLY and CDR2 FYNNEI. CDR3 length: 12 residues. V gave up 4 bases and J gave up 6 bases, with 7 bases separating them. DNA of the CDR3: TGTGCCAGCAGTGGCGACCTCAATGAGCAGTTCTTC. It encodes CASSGDLNEQFF.